This T cell receptor (beta chain) derives from a study of blood T cell repertoires in COVID-19. Across the study: Whether acute or convalescent, the COVID-19 samples came from the United States, Italy and Spain. In each case, the material was cDNA or gDNA derived from T cells, B-cell-depleted T cells, or PBMCs.

Data came from immunoSEQ multiplex PCR; TCRdb stores just in-frame clones and leaves some out. The sample lists about 5,900 clones, 86% occurring once. V dropped 4 bases and J dropped 4 bases, with 9 bases sitting between them. The CDR3 has 14 amino acids. The V gene's germline CDR1 is SGHNT and CDR2 YYREEE (reference sequence). The clonotype originates from a human donor in a cohort sampled during active COVID-19. The chain employs TRBV5-4 and TRBJ2-6, with D hard to call. Sequencing input: peripheral blood. CDR3 DNA: TGTGCCAGCAGCAGTTATCGGGGGGCCAACGTCCTGACTTTC. Its protein is CASSSYRGANVLTF.